This TCR beta chain was found in a study of cytomegalovirus exposure and HLA in healthy donors. Concerning this clone: As yet, its antigen is unknown.

General study points: According to the study, 180 or so TCR beta chains were cytomegalovirus-associated.

V was clipped by 4 bases and J by 9 bases; unmatched bases: 5. This CDR3 has 12 amino acids. Germline V gene sequence: CDR1 SQVTM, CDR2 ANQGSEA. This PCR relied on a set of 60 Vbeta primers and 13 Jbeta primers. Sequenced by immunoSEQ multiplex PCR; TCRdb stores in-frame clones only, minus some. The sample lists 75,000 or so clones, 65% to 70% occurring once. The specimen sequenced was PBMCs. The chain uses TRBV29-1 and TRBJ2-1; TRBD1 matches 8 bases. The receptor was isolated from a man aged 40-49 years in good health and CMV-seropositive. This CDR3 is CSVVQGGIEQFF. The DNA for the CDR3 is TGCAGCGTTGTACAGGGGGGAATTGAGCAGTTCTTC.